Each of the 16 T cell receptor beta chains below was sequenced from the same sample in a study of blood T cell repertoires in COVID-19. Clones were read by immunoSEQ multiplex PCR, and TCRdb kept only the in-frame ones, dropping some. Of approximately 220,000 clones listed, around 84% are singletons. The sequencing input was peripheral blood. These receptor sequences come from a woman aged 55-70 years who had recovered from COVID-19.

CDR3 bases: TGTGCCAGCTCTCCGGGCTTGGCAGGGGGTTTGAACACTGAAGCTTTCTTT. This encodes CASSPGLAGGLNTEAFF. This chain connects TRBV18 to TRBJ1-1; TRBD1 matches at 7 bases. The CDR3 extends over 17 amino acids. Germline CDR1 KGHSH, CDR2 LQKENI. Unmatched junction bases numbered 13, after V lost 6 bases and J lost 0 bases.

The rearrangement links TRBV5-6 to TRBJ2-7; perhaps TRBD1 as D (5 bases). The CDR3 runs to 14 residues. Looked up from germline, CDR1 is SGHDT and CDR2 is YYEEEE. V lost 1 base and J 3 bases, leaving 11 bases between the germline ends. CDR3 region: CASSLWSGLYEQYF. The CDR3 bases are TGTGCCAGCAGCTTGTGGTCAGGGCTCTACGAGCAGTACTTC.

CDR3 sequence reads: CASSFVDRGSYFGYTF. The CDR3 bases are TGTGCCAGCAGCTTTGTGGACAGGGGGTCGTATTTTGGCTACACCTTC. This chain uses TRBV5-8 with TRBJ1-2; TRBD1 agrees at 10 bases. Germline CDR1 is SGHTS and CDR2 is YDEGEE. The CDR3 extends over 16 amino acids. The J segment lost 7 bases and the V segment lost 2 bases, leaving 11 bases of the junction unmatched.

The J gene is TRBJ2-3, the V gene TRBV2; D not resolved. V shed 4 bases and J shed 2 bases, with 13 bases lying between them. This CDR3 spans 15 amino acids. In germline, CDR1 is SNHLY, CDR2 FYNNEI. The CDR3 sequence is CASSGYRSDTDTQYF. Written as DNA, the CDR3 is TGTGCCAGCAGTGGGTACCGCAGTGACACAGATACGCAGTATTTT.

This chain joins TRBV12-3 or TRBV12-4 and TRBJ2-3; the D is unclear. V was clipped by 7 bases and J by 4 bases, with 9 bases between them. The CDR3 loop spans 12 amino acids. The CDR3, as DNA: TGTGCCAGCACCCACGGTCCAGATACGCAGTATTTT. Amino acids: CASTHGPDTQYF.

V and J are TRBV7-8 and TRBJ2-7; no clear D gene. Per germline, CDR1 SGHVS and CDR2 FQNEAQ. V was cut by 1 base and J by 7 bases, with 14 bases left in between. This CDR3 comprises 14 residues. The CDR3 nucleotides are TGTGCCAGCAGCTTAGGCGGCGTATTGATTGAGCAGTACTTC. It translates to CASSLGGVLIEQYF.

The genes are TRBV27 and TRBJ2-1; D unresolved. Germline-derived CDR1 and CDR2 are MNHEY and SMNVEV (reference sequence). The CDR3 sequence is 13 residues long. The germline V and J ends were trimmed by 5 bases and 4 bases, with 9 bases remaining between them. The CDR3 DNA reads TGTGCCAGCAGTCCGACACAATACAATGAGCAGTTCTTC. Translation gives CASSPTQYNEQFF.

The V call is TRBV13, the J call TRBJ2-7; TRBD2 might be the D (5 bases). V was trimmed by 3 bases and J by 4 bases, leaving 7 bases between them. The germline gives CDR1 PRHDT, CDR2 FYEKMQ (reference sequence). CDR3 length: 12 amino acids. CDR3 coding DNA: TGTGCCAGCAGCTTGAGGGAATACGAGCAGTACTTC. It specifies CASSLREYEQYF.

This clone occurred once. The chain uses TRBV30 and TRBJ2-7, with TRBD1 matching 7 bases. V dropped 3 bases and J dropped 2; count of bases not matched to a gene: 4. CDR3 length: 13 residues. The germline CDR1 and CDR2 sequences are GTSNPN and SVGIG (reference sequence). The CDR3 nucleotides read TGTGCCTGGAGCAAAGGGGGCCCCTACGAGCAGTACTTC. Protein sequence: CAWSKGGPYEQYF.

The J gene is TRBJ1-2, the V gene TRBV19; D possibly corresponds to TRBD1 (6 bases). This CDR3 comprises 14 residues. The germline gives CDR1 LNHDA, CDR2 SQIVND (reference sequence). With 5 bases removed from V and 4 bases from J, the gap between germline ends came to 14 bases. The CDR3 spells CASSPRTETYGYTF. The CDR3, as DNA: TGTGCCAGTAGTCCTAGGACAGAGACCTATGGCTACACCTTC.

The chain joins TRBV19 to TRBJ1-2; D gene uncertain. This CDR3 comprises 14 residues. Germline V gene lookup returns CDR1 LNHDA and CDR2 SQIVND (reference sequence). V shed 6 bases and J shed 2 bases, with 13 bases lying between them. Here the CDR3 reads CASSTPFENYGYTF. The CDR3, as DNA: TGTGCCAGTAGCACTCCATTCGAAAACTATGGCTACACCTTC.

This clone was observed a few times. The chain recombines TRBV4-1 with TRBJ2-3, with no clear D. Germline V lookup: CDR1 MGHRA, CDR2 YSYEKL. Deletions cut 4 bases from V and 0 bases from J, with 14 bases between. CDR3 length equals 16 residues. DNA for the CDR3: TGCGCCAGCAGCCTTAGAGAGGCAGTGAGCACAGATACGCAGTATTTT. Amino acid sequence: CASSLREAVSTDTQYF.

The chain has TRBV7-2 and TRBJ2-1, with 7 nucleotides matching TRBD2. There are 18 residues in the CDR3. With V trimmed by 1 base and J by 7 bases, 16 bases remained unmatched. The germline V gene has CDR1 SGHTA and CDR2 FQGNSA. Here the CDR3 DNA reads TGTGCCAGCAGCTTAGAGACGGGTAGCGGGTTTGTAGGGAATGAGCAGTTCTTC. Translation: CASSLETGSGFVGNEQFF. Combining the CDR3 with reference TRBV7-2 and TRBJ2-1 gives the whole variable domain GAGVSQSPSNKVTEKGKDVELRCDPISGHTALYWYRQSLGQGLEFLIYFQGNSAPDKSGLPSDRFSAERTGGSVSTLTIQRTQQEDSAVYLCASSLETGSGFVGNEQFFGPGTRLTVL.

V usage is TRBV11-3 and J usage is TRBJ2-3, with D possibly matching TRBD2 (5 bases). This CDR3 is built from 15 residues. The germline CDR1 and CDR2 sequences are SGHNT and YENEEA. V was clipped by 5 bases and J by 5 bases, with 17 bases between them. CDR3 sequence: CASSARSTRGDTQYF. The CDR3 DNA is TGTGCCAGCAGCGCCAGATCAACCCGGGGAGATACGCAGTATTTT.

This clone has a single count. The chain links TRBV11-2 to TRBJ2-5; D is perhaps TRBD2 (6 bases). Germline CDR1 is SGHAT and CDR2 is FQNNGV. V lost 4 bases, J lost 2 bases, and 14 bases lay in between. This CDR3 is built from 15 residues. DNA for the CDR3: TGTGCCAGCAGCTCTGGGGGTGCGGGGCAAGAGACCCAGTACTTC. Translated: CASSSGGAGQETQYF.

The chain combines TRBV12-3 or TRBV12-4 with TRBJ2-7; D uncertain. This CDR3 contains 12 residues. V lost 6 bases and J 5 bases, leaving 11 bases between the germline ends. The CDR3 bases are TGTGCCAGCAGCACCTCGAGGAACGAGCAGTACTTC. It translates to CASSTSRNEQYF.